This T cell receptor (beta chain) was identified during a study of control samples from healthy donors and cancer patients (dated by TCRdb to the early 2020s). This clone was seen once. What antigen it recognizes has not been identified. One base away there is no much larger clone; base qualities are not given. From its cysteine to its phenylalanine, the CDR3 spans 14 amino acids. Just CDR3 DNA is preserved here, 42 bases in frame from base 1. The library was generated by the immunoSEQ multiplex PCR assay. As stored in TCRdb, this immuneACCESS dataset retains in-frame rearrangements with V and J assigned. A fraction of the clones does not appear; measured against another copy, unresolved V genes explain less than half of the discrepancy, and the remainder lacks a known reason. The sample has about 150,000 clones on record, over 85% of them singletons. The ten biggest clones cover around 6.1% of the sample.

The chain is assembled from TRBV21-1 and TRBJ2-7; the table's D call of TRBD2 was not tested on the DNA. TRBV21-1 is classified as a pseudogene. The receptor's source is a man between 40 and 49 years old in good health. Sequenced sample: blood. This receptor carries the CDR3 CASSKGNGIYEQYF. The sequenced DNA: TGTGCCAGCAGCAAAGGGAACGGGATCTACGAGCAGTACTTC.